Only one count was recorded for the clone carrying this T cell receptor beta chain. Its antigen remains unidentified. Orbital computed tomography and thyroid ultrasound, together with serum TRAb and thyroxine and clinical symptoms, were used for diagnoses. This record belongs to a study of T cells in Graves' hyperthyroidism and ophthalmopathy. Study-level points and caveats: A model of 13 V-J pairs discriminated ophthalmopathy from stable hyperthyroidism. Blood also held most thyroid clonotypes expanded beyond 0.001.

Amplification of TCR beta CDR3 regions was performed using RNA transcripts as template. The TCR CDR3 first-round RT-PCR relied on the HTBI primer set. MiXCR, run by TCRdb on the multiplex PCR reads, gives a single entry per CDR3 protein. This table holds approximately 490,000 distinct CDR3 sequences, roughly 22% found once. CDR1 and CDR2 (germline): LNHDA, SQIVND (reference sequence). CDR3 length equals 14 residues. V was shortened by 8 bases and J by 4 bases, with 17 bases between the two germline ends. The chain uses TRBV19 and TRBJ1-1, with a possible D match to TRBD1 (5 bases). The sequence came from a woman in her seventies with Graves' ophthalmopathy. Sequencing was performed on blood. CDR3 bases: TGTGCCAGTCTAAACAGCCCTCAGGGCACTGAAGCTTTCTTT. Its translation is CASLNSPQGTEAFF.